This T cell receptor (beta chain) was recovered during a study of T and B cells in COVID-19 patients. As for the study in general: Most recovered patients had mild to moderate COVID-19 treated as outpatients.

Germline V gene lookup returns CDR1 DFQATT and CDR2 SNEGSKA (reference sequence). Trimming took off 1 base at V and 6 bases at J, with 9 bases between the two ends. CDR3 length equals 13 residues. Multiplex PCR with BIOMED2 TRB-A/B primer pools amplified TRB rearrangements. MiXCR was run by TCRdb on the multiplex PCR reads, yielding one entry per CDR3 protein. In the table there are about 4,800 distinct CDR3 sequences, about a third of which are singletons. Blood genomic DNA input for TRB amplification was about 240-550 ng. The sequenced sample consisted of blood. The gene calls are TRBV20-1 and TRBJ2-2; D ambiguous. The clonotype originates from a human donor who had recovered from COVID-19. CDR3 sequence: CSARVLEAGELFF. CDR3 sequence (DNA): TGCAGTGCTAGAGTCCTTGAGGCCGGGGAGCTGTTTTTT.